This entry lists 6 T cell receptor beta chains sequenced from one sample in a study of shared clonotypes between healthy human individuals (dated by TCRdb to the early 2020s). Library method: the immunoSEQ multiplex PCR assay. The immuneACCESS repertoire file appears here via TCRdb, limited to in-frame rearrangements. These files lack a portion of the clones; in checked studies, under half of the deficit traces to unresolved V genes, and the cause of the others is not known. The sample profile shows approximately 1,500,000 clones; 95% to 99% of them were found once. About 0.42% of the sample comes from the top ten. The material sequenced was naive CD4+ T cells sorted from blood. According to the study, the label for this sample's cell subset or site signals: CD45RA+ positively selected. These receptors originate from a man younger than 40 in good health.

The chain couples TRBV7-6 to TRBJ2-3, with D unresolved. The CDR3 contains 16 residues. Deletions cut 2 bases from V and 0 bases from J, with 12 bases between. The V gene's germline CDR1 is SGHVS and CDR2 FNYEAQ. The CDR3 region has the DNA TGTGCCAGCAGCTTATCTGTGGCAGCAAGCACAGATACGCAGTATTTT. It specifies CASSLSVAASTDTQYF.

Comments on this clone: The same CDR3 also results from other DNA sequences found in this sample. This sequence joins TRBV7-9 and TRBJ2-7, with TRBD1 as a possible D gene (5 bases). Germline CDR1 reads SEHNR; CDR2 reads FQNEAQ (reference sequence). CDR3 length: 15 residues. V was pared by 1 base and J by 1 base, with 11 bases between. The CDR3 nucleotides are TGTGCCAGCAGCTTAGGGGGCGGCAGTTCCTACGAGCAGTACTTC. Residues: CASSLGGGSSYEQYF.

On this clone: One end of the junction fails to match germline, which may point to a read error. The chain joins TRBV2 to TRBJ2-5; 11 bases line up with TRBD2. Germline CDR1 reads SNHLY; CDR2 reads FYNNEI. This CDR3 is 17 amino acids long. The CDR3 DNA is TGTGCCAGCAGTGAAGCGATAGCGGGAGGGTACCAAGAAACCCAGTACTTC. This codes for CASSEAIAGGYQETQYF. The whole variable domain, filled in from reference TRBV2 and TRBJ2-5, reads EPEVTQTPSHQVTQMGQEVILRCVPISNHLYFYWYRQILGQKVEFLVSFYNNEISEKSEIFDDQFSVERPDGSNFTLKIRSTKLEDSAMYFCASSEAIAGGYQETQYFGPGTRLLVL.

The rearrangement uses TRBV7-3 and TRBJ2-3; TRBD2 aligns across 16 bases. Trimming cost V 5 bases and J 9 bases; bases outside gene matches: 5. The V gene's germline CDR1 is SGHTA and CDR2 FQGTGA. The CDR3 is 15 residues long. The CDR3, as DNA: TGTGCCAGCAGCCGTACGGGACTAGCGGGAGGGACGCAGTATTTT. Encoded protein: CASSRTGLAGGTQYF.

The chain uses TRBV7-9 and TRBJ2-5, with TRBD1 matching 8 bases. Unmatched junction bases numbered 8, after V lost 3 bases and J lost 5 bases. CDR1 SEHNR and CDR2 FQNEAQ come from the germline V gene (reference sequence). This CDR3 region has 15 residues. The CDR3 protein is CASSLGRQGTETQYF. The CDR3 DNA sequence: TGTGCCAGCAGCTTGGGGCGACAGGGGACGGAGACCCAGTACTTC. Using reference TRBV7-9 and TRBJ2-5 for the parts outside the CDR3, the full variable domain is DTGVSQNPRHKITKRGQNVTFRCDPISEHNRLYWYRQTLGQGPEFLTYFQNEAQLEKSRLLSDRFSAERPKGSFSTLEIQRTEQGDSAMYLCASSLGRQGTETQYFGPGTRLLVL.

The chain is built from TRBV11-2 and TRBJ1-3; D uncertain. The CDR3 length is 17 residues. Between the trimmed V and J ends, which lost 2 bases and 0 bases, there was a span of 14 bases. Looked up from germline, CDR1 is SGHAT and CDR2 is FQNNGV. Here the CDR3 DNA reads TGTGCCAGCAGCTTAAGGGCAGGACCGAGCTCTGGAAACACCATATATTTT. It translates to CASSLRAGPSSGNTIYF.